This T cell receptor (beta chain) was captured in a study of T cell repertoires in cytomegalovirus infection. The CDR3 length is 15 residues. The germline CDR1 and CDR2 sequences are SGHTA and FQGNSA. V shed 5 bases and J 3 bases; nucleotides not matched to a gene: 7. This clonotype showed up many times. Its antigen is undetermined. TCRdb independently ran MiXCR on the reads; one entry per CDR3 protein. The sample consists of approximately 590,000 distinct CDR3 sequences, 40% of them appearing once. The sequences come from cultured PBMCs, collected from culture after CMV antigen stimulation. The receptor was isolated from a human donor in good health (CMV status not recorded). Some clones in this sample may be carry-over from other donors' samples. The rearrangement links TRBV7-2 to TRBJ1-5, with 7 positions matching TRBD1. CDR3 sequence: CASSRTGQNNQPQHF. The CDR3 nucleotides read TGTGCCAGCAGCCGAACGGGACAGAACAATCAGCCCCAGCATTTT.